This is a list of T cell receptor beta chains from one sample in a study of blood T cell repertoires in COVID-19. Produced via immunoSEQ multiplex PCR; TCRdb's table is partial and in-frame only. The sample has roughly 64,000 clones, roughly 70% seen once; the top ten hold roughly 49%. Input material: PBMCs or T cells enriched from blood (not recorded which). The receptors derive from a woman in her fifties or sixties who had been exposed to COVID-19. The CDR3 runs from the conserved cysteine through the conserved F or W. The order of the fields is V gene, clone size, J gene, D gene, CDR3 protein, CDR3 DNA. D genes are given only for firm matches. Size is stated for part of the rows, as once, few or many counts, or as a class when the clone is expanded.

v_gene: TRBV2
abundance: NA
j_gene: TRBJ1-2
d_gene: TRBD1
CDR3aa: CASSLSPGGEGYGYTF
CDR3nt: TGTGCCAGCAGCTTATCCCCAGGGGGCGAAGGCTATGGCTACACCTTC

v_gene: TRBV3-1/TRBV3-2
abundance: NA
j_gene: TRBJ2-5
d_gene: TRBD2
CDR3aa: CASSKTSGGQETQYF
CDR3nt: TGTGCCAGCAGCAAGACTAGCGGGGGGCAAGAGACCCAGTACTTC

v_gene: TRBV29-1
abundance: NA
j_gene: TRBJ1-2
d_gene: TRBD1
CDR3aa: CSVETGNGYTF
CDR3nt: TGCAGCGTTGAGACAGGGAACGGCTACACCTTC

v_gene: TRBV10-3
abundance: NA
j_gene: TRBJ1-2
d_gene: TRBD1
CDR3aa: CAIRTGGLHYGYTF
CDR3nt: TGTGCCATCCGGACAGGGGGCCTTCACTATGGCTACACCTTC

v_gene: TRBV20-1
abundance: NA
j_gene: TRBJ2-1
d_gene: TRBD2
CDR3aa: CSASGTSGTYNEQFF
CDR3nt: TGCAGTGCTAGTGGGACTAGCGGGACCTACAATGAGCAGTTCTTC

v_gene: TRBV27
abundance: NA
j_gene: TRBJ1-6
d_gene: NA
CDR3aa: CASGFRASGSPLHF
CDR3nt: TGTGCCAGCGGATTCAGGGCTTCAGGTTCACCCCTCCACTTT

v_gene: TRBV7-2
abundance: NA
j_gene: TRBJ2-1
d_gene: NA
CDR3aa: CASSLGSDRGQFF
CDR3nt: TGTGCCAGCAGCTTAGGAAGCGACAGAGGGCAGTTCTTC

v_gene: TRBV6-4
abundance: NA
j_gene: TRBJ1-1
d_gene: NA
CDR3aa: CASSVEQNTEAFF
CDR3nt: TGTGCCAGCAGTGTGGAGCAGAACACTGAAGCTTTCTTT

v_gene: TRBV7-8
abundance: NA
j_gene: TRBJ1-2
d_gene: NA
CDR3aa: CASSLNGYGYTF
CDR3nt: TGTGCCAGCAGCTTAAACGGGTATGGCTACACCTTC

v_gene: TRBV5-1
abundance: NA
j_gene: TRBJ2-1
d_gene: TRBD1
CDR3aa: CASSLAGQGVNEQFF
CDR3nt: TGCGCCAGCAGCTTGGCAGGACAGGGGGTGAATGAGCAGTTCTTC

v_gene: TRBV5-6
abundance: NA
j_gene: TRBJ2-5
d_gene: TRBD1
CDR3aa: CASRTHGQGEETQYF
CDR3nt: TGTGCCAGCAGAACACATGGACAGGGAGAAGAGACCCAGTACTTC

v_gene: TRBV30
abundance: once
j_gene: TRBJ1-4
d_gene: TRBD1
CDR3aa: CAWSKTGVGEKLFF
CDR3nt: TGTGCCTGGAGTAAGACAGGGGTGGGTGAAAAACTGTTTTTT

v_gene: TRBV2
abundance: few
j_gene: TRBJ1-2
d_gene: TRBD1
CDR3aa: CASFGQDYGYTF
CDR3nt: TGTGCCAGCTTCGGACAGGACTATGGCTACACCTTC

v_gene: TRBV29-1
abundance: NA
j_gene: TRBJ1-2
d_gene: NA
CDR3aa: CSVDRAGRYGYTF
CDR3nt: TGCAGCGTTGATAGGGCGGGGCGGTATGGCTACACCTTC

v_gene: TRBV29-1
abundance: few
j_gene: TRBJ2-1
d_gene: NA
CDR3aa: CSARGLNYNEQFF
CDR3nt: TGCAGCGCCCGCGGACTTAACTACAATGAGCAGTTCTTC

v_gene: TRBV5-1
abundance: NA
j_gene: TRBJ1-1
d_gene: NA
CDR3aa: CASSLGAGLEAFF
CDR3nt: TGCGCCAGCAGCTTAGGGGCAGGGCTTGAAGCTTTCTTT

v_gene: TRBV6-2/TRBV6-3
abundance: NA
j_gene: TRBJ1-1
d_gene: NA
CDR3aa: CASSLMNTEAFF
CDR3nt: TGTGCCAGCAGTCTAATGAACACTGAAGCTTTCTTT

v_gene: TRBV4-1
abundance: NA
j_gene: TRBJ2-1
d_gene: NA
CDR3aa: CASSPPRDLNNEQFF
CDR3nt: TGCGCCAGCAGCCCTCCCCGGGATCTAAACAATGAGCAGTTCTTC

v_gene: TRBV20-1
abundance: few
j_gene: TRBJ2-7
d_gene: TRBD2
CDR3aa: CSASLGGGNSYEQYF
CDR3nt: TGCAGTGCTAGTCTGGGGGGGGGAAACTCCTACGAGCAGTACTTC

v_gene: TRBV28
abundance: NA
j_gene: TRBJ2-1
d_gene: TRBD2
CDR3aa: CASRPTSEKGNEQFF
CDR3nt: TGTGCCAGCAGACCTACTAGCGAGAAGGGGAATGAGCAGTTCTTC

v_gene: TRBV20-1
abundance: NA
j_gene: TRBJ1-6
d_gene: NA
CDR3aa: CSASLGQTSSPLHF
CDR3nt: TGCAGTGCTAGTCTTGGACAGACGTCATCACCCCTCCACTTT

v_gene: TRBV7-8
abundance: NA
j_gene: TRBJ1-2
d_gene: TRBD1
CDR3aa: CASSPRDRSFYGYTF
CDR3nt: TGTGCCAGCAGCCCCCGGGACAGGAGTTTTTATGGCTACACCTTC

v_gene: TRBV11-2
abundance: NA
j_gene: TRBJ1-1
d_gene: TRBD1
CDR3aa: CASSHGQGEAFF
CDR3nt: TGTGCCAGCAGCCACGGACAGGGAGAAGCTTTCTTT

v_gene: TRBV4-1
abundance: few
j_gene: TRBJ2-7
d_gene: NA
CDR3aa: CASSLSGLSYEQYF
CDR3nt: TGCGCCAGCAGCCTGAGCGGTCTCTCCTACGAGCAGTACTTC

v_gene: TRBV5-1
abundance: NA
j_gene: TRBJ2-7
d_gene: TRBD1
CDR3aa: CASSLTSNRGVNPYEQYF
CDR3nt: TGCGCCAGCAGCTTGACCTCAAACAGGGGCGTCAACCCCTACGAGCAGTACTTC

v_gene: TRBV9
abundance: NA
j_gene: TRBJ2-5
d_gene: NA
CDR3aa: CASSSSPTSTRDQETQYF
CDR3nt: TGTGCCAGCAGCTCCTCCCCCACATCTACGAGGGACCAAGAGACCCAGTACTTC

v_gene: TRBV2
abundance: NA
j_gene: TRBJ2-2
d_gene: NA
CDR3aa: CARGIQGGTGELFF
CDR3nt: TGTGCCAGGGGTATACAGGGCGGGACCGGGGAGCTGTTTTTT

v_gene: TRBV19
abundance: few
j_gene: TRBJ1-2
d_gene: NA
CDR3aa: CASSMARSPRRGSGYTF
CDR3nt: TGTGCCAGTAGTATGGCCCGGTCGCCTAGGAGGGGATCCGGCTACACCTTC

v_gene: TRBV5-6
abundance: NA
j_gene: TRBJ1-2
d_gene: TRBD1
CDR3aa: CASSQGDRVYGYTF
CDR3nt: TGTGCCAGCAGTCAAGGGGACAGAGTCTATGGCTACACCTTC

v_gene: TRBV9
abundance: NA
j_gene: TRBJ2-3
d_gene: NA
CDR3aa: CASSVDHRHTDTQYF
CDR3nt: TGTGCCAGCAGCGTAGATCACAGGCACACAGATACGCAGTATTTT

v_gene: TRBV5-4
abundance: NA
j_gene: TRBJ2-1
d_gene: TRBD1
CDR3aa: CASSLDRGELNEQFF
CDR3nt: TGTGCCAGCAGCTTGGACAGGGGAGAACTGAATGAGCAGTTCTTC

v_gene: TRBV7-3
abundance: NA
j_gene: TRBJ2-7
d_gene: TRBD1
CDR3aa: CASSPIPGQGSNEQYF
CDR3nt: TGTGCCAGCAGCCCAATCCCGGGACAGGGATCGAACGAGCAGTACTTC

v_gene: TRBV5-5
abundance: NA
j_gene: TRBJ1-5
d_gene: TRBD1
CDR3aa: CASSSWDSSNQPQHF
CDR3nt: TGTGCCAGCAGCTCCTGGGACAGCAGCAATCAGCCCCAGCATTTT

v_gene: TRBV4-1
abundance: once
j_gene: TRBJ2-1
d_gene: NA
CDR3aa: CASSQDPASADYNEQFF
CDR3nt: TGCGCCAGCAGCCAAGATCCGGCTAGCGCGGATTACAATGAGCAGTTCTTC

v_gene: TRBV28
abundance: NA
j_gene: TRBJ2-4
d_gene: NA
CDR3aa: CASSQGGLAKNIQYF
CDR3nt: TGTGCCAGCAGTCAGGGGGGCCTCGCCAAAAACATTCAGTACTTC

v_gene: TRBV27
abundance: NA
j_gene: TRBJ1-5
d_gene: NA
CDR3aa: CASSLNSFSNQPQHF
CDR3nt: TGTGCCAGCAGTTTAAACAGCTTTAGCAATCAGCCCCAGCATTTT

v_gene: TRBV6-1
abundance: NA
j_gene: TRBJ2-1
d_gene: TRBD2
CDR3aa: CASSDGGRVKNEQFF
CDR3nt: TGTGCCAGCAGTGACGGCGGGAGGGTTAAGAATGAGCAGTTCTTC